This is a list of T cell receptor beta chains from one sample in a study of T cell responses to AZD1222 COVID-19 vaccine. TCRdb's copy holds only in-frame clones and misses some; the assay was immunoSEQ multiplex PCR. The table includes about 92,000 clones, approximately 91% detected once. Material: peripheral blood, obtained on day 0 of AZD1222 vaccination. The receptor set was obtained from an adult in good health. Both conserved end residues are part of each CDR3. A D gene is named only where the DNA matches it firmly. Clone sizes are given selectively: once, few, many, or a class where the clone is expanded.

>-|TRBD1|TRBV5-1|TRBJ2-7
CASSLARGRGLEQYF
TGCGCCAGCAGCTTGGCCAGGGGGCGAGGGTTGGAGCAGTACTTC
>-|-|TRBV6-2/TRBV6-3|TRBJ2-7
CASSSWRTRDGLYEQYF
TGTGCCAGCAGTTCGTGGAGGACCCGGGACGGACTCTACGAGCAGTACTTC
>-|TRBD1|TRBV5-1|TRBJ1-2
CASSLEGAGYGYTF
TGCGCCAGCAGCTTGGAGGGGGCAGGGTATGGCTACACCTTC
>few|-|TRBV27|TRBJ1-5
CASSPSPGALASNQPQHF
TGTGCCAGCAGTCCGTCCCCCGGGGCTCTAGCTAGCAATCAGCCCCAGCATTTT
>-|TRBD2|TRBV7-9|TRBJ2-7
CASSPETSGTYEQYF
TGTGCCAGCAGCCCAGAGACTAGCGGGACCTACGAGCAGTACTTC
>-|-|TRBV6-5|TRBJ2-7
CASSYFLGGPAEEYF
TGTGCCAGCAGTTACTTTCTTGGCGGACCGGCCGAGGAGTACTTC
>-|-|TRBV13|TRBJ2-3
CASSSGLFGGLTDTQYF
TGTGCCAGCAGCTCGGGACTTTTCGGGGGACTCACAGATACGCAGTATTTT
>once|-|TRBV28|TRBJ2-7
CASSFRDAQRGQYF
TGTGCCAGCAGTTTCAGGGACGCCCAGAGGGGGCAGTACTTC
>-|-|TRBV11-2|TRBJ2-1
CASSSAPGAEQFF
TGTGCCAGCAGCTCCGCCCCGGGGGCTGAGCAGTTCTTC
>few|-|TRBV11-2|TRBJ1-3
CASSSRLSGNTIYF
TGTGCCAGCAGTTCCCGGCTCTCTGGAAACACCATATATTTT
>-|-|TRBV4-3|TRBJ1-2
CASSQVSGRSNYGYTF
TGCGCCAGCAGCCAAGTATCTGGGCGATCTAACTATGGCTACACCTTC
>-|TRBD1|TRBV18|TRBJ1-5
CASSPRTGTNQPQHF
TGTGCCAGCTCACCCCGGACAGGGACTAATCAGCCCCAGCATTTT
>-|TRBD2|TRBV5-1|TRBJ2-3
CASSGLAGGGTTDTQYF
TGCGCCAGTTCGGGACTAGCGGGGGGTGGCACCACAGATACGCAGTATTTT
>-|-|TRBV7-9|TRBJ2-5
CASLPTPQETQYF
TGTGCCAGCCTACCGACCCCCCAAGAGACCCAGTACTTC
>-|-|TRBV21-1|TRBJ1-1
CASSKALRGETGFF
TGTGCCAGCAGCAAAGCGCTCCGGGGCGAAACGGGTTTCTTT
>-|-|TRBV12-3/TRBV12-4|TRBJ1-1
CASSITVNTEAFF
TGTGCCAGCAGTATAACAGTAAACACTGAAGCTTTCTTT
>-|-|TRBV15|TRBJ2-2
CATSRKVEGSGELFF
TGTGCCACCAGCAGGAAAGTGGAGGGTAGCGGGGAGCTGTTTTTT
>-|-|TRBV5-4|TRBJ2-7
CASSSGGGNLNYEQYF
TGTGCCAGCAGCTCGGGGGGCGGGAATCTTAACTACGAGCAGTACTTC
>-|TRBD1|TRBV18|TRBJ1-3
CASSPPGTGKGLHTIYF
TGTGCCAGCTCACCACCCGGGACAGGGAAGGGCCTACACACCATATATTTT
>-|-|TRBV9|TRBJ1-6
CASSVAGRVNSPLHF
TGTGCCAGCAGCGTAGCTGGCAGGGTTAATTCACCCCTCCACTTT
>-|-|TRBV11-3|TRBJ2-1
CASSPGPYNEQFF
TGTGCCAGCAGTCCCGGGCCCTACAATGAGCAGTTCTTC
>-|TRBD2|TRBV10-2|TRBJ2-1
CASTLLAGVSNEQFF
TGCGCCAGCACCCTACTAGCGGGAGTGTCCAATGAGCAGTTCTTC
>once|TRBD1|TRBV7-9|TRBJ2-7
CASSSGTGKIYEQYF
TGTGCCAGCAGCTCTGGGACAGGAAAAATCTACGAGCAGTACTTC
>-|-|TRBV19|TRBJ1-4
CASSTGATNEKLFF
TGTGCCAGTAGTACAGGGGCAACTAATGAAAAACTGTTTTTT
>-|TRBD1|TRBV7-2|TRBJ2-2
CASSGRDRVTGELFF
TGTGCCAGCAGCGGCAGGGACAGGGTCACCGGGGAGCTGTTTTTT
>few|-|TRBV5-4|TRBJ2-5
CASSPGGGIGAQETQYF
TGTGCCAGCAGCCCGGGTGGGGGAATAGGGGCCCAAGAGACCCAGTACTTC
>once|TRBD1|TRBV7-2|TRBJ1-1
CASSSFPGQLRVKAFF
TGTGCCAGCAGCTCCTTTCCGGGACAGCTGAGAGTTAAAGCTTTCTTT
>-|TRBD1|TRBV4-1|TRBJ2-5
CASSQEGGQGARTQYF
TGCGCCAGCAGCCAAGAGGGGGGACAGGGGGCGAGGACCCAGTACTTC
>-|TRBD1|TRBV19|TRBJ2-7
CASRWTGSYEQYF
TGTGCCAGTAGATGGACAGGGAGCTACGAGCAGTACTTC
>-|TRBD1|TRBV5-5|TRBJ1-5
CASSSVPGQGNQPQHF
TGTGCCAGCAGCTCGGTGCCGGGACAGGGCAATCAGCCCCAGCATTTT
>-|-|TRBV27|TRBJ2-6
CASSLGPRTHLGANVLTF
TGTGCCAGCAGTTTAGGCCCTCGGACACACCTTGGGGCCAACGTCCTGACTTTC
>few|TRBD1|TRBV7-9|TRBJ2-7
CASRPPPGTGSYEQYF
TGTGCCAGCAGACCGCCCCCCGGGACAGGATCCTACGAGCAGTACTTC
>-|TRBD2|TRBV9|TRBJ2-5
CASSAASGRAETQYF
TGTGCCAGCAGCGCCGCTAGCGGGAGAGCAGAGACCCAGTACTTC